The next 22 T cell receptor beta chains were all read from a single sample in a study of T cell repertoires in cytomegalovirus infection. TCRdb re-derived calls from the reads in MiXCR, one entry per CDR3 protein. The data show about 250,000 distinct CDR3 sequences, around 6.6% seen once. Sequenced: PBMCs. These receptors originate from a human donor in good health (CMV status not recorded). Some clones in this sample may be carry-over from other donors' samples.

This clonotype was counted at least ten times. The chain couples TRBV2 to TRBJ2-1; TRBD2 aligns across 7 bases. V dropped 4 bases and J dropped 1; count of bases not matched to a gene: 4. Germline V lookup: CDR1 SNHLY, CDR2 FYNNEI. CDR3 length equals 15 residues. The CDR3 DNA reads as TGTGCCAGCAGTGTCGGCGGGGGTTCCTACAATGAGCAGTTCTTC. This encodes CASSVGGGSYNEQFF.

This clonotype showed up just a few times. V is TRBV2 and J is TRBJ1-2; D is ambiguous. This CDR3 contains 11 residues. Germline V gene data show CDR1 as SNHLY and CDR2 as FYNNEI. V was clipped by 4 bases and J by 7 bases, with 7 bases between them. CDR3 amino acids: CASSATFGYTF. The DNA of the CDR3 is TGTGCCAGCAGTGCGACCTTTGGCTACACCTTC.

About this clonotype itself: An end of the junction does not agree with germline; a read error may underlie this. The chain recombines TRBV29-1 with TRBJ2-7; D could derive from TRBD1 or TRBD2 (5 bases each). This CDR3 is 12 amino acids long. Germline lookup yields CDR1 SQVTM and CDR2 ANQGSEA. The CDR3 loop reads CSVERGNYEKYF. The CDR3 DNA is TGCAGCGTTGAGAGGGGAAACTACGAGAAGTACTTC.

This clonotype was detected ten times or more. The chain links TRBV29-1 to TRBJ2-2; TRBD1 agrees at 9 bases. CDR3 length: 16 amino acids. Germline CDR1 reads SQVTM; CDR2 reads ANQGSEA. The V and J ends lost 7 bases and 0 bases, in that order; junction bases with no gene match: 9. CDR3 nucleotide sequence: TGCAGCGCGGATGCCGGGACAGGGTCGAACACCGGGGAGCTGTTTTTT. Its translation is CSADAGTGSNTGELFF.

At least ten counts were recorded for this clonotype. The rearrangement links TRBV7-2 to TRBJ1-2; D not resolved. Trimming removed 5 bases at V and 4 bases at J, with 14 bases between. Germline lookup yields CDR1 SGHTA and CDR2 FQGNSA. The CDR3 is 14 amino acids. The CDR3 spells CASSGMLMSYGYTF. CDR3 DNA: TGTGCCAGCAGCGGGATGCTTATGAGCTATGGCTACACCTTC.

This clonotype was observed at least ten times. The CDR3 DNA sequence: TGTGCCAGCAGTGGGCAGGGGTCTAATGAAAAACTGTTTTTT. It encodes CASSGQGSNEKLFF. The chain recombines TRBV6-1 with TRBJ1-4, with D maybe TRBD1 (6 bases). The CDR3 is 14 amino acids. Between the trimmed V and J ends, which lost 4 bases and 3 bases, there was a span of 9 bases. Germline-derived CDR1 and CDR2 are MNHNS and SASEGT.

In this sample, this clonotype turned up many times. The V and J genes are TRBV12-3 or TRBV12-4 and TRBJ1-6; D not certain. The germline V and J ends were trimmed by 5 bases and 8 bases, with 7 bases remaining between them. The CDR3 totals 12 residues. CDR3 in amino acids: CASSRTYSPLHF. CDR3 bases: TGTGCCAGCAGTCGAACTTATTCACCCCTCCACTTT.

This clonotype appeared many times. V and J are TRBV28 and TRBJ1-6; tentatively, D is TRBD1 (5 bases). Germline loops: CDR1 MDHEN, CDR2 SYDVKM. The CDR3 runs to 16 residues. V was cut by 4 bases and J by 1 base, with 11 bases left in between. CDR3 loop: CASSSSEGSYNSPLHF. The CDR3 DNA reads as TGTGCCAGCAGTTCCTCAGAGGGGTCCTATAATTCACCCCTCCACTTT.

This clonotype was picked up many times. The chain carries TRBV6-4 and TRBJ1-2; D unresolved. The CDR3 extends over 16 amino acids. The germline V and J ends were trimmed by 0 bases and 0 bases, with 11 bases remaining between them. In germline, CDR1 is MRHNA, CDR2 SNTAGT. The CDR3 loop is CASSDSWADPNYGYTF. The CDR3 DNA follows: TGTGCCAGCAGTGACTCCTGGGCAGACCCTAACTATGGCTACACCTTC.

This clonotype was counted ten times or more. The V call is TRBV14, the J call TRBJ1-2, with D unclear. The CDR3 has 13 amino acids. CDR1 is SGHDN, CDR2 FVKESK, per germline. The V and J ends lost 0 bases and 7 bases respectively, with 9 bases between them. CDR3: CASSQEEGFGYTF. The CDR3 DNA reads as TGTGCCAGCAGCCAAGAAGAAGGGTTTGGCTACACCTTC.

This clonotype was found a few times. The gene calls are TRBV6-2 or TRBV6-3 and TRBJ1-1, with 7 bases lining up with TRBD1. V was clipped by 7 bases and J by 3 bases; unmatched bases: 5. Germline V gives CDR1 MNHEY, CDR2 SVGEGT. This CDR3 has 13 amino acids. The CDR3 region is CASINTGDTEAFF. The CDR3, as DNA: TGTGCCAGCATTAACACAGGGGACACTGAAGCTTTCTTT.

This clonotype was seen repeatedly, ten times or more. V gene TRBV5-1 combines with J gene TRBJ2-7, with TRBD2 as a possible D gene (6 bases). CDR3 size: 13 residues. Trimming shortened V by 4 bases and J by 6 bases, and 14 bases separated the two germline ends. Germline CDR1 is SGHRS and CDR2 is YFSETQ. The CDR3 nucleotides read TGCGCCAGCAGCCCGTTGATGGGGGGCGAGCAGTACTTC. It encodes CASSPLMGGEQYF.

This clonotype was counted between two and nine times. The chain combines TRBV6-2 or TRBV6-3 with TRBJ2-1; D is unresolved. Germline CDR1 and CDR2: MNHEY and SVGEGT. The V and J ends lost 2 bases and 5 bases respectively, with 13 bases between them. CDR3 length equals 15 residues. This chain's CDR3 is CASSYLGFPNNEQFF. For the CDR3, the DNA is TGTGCCAGCAGTTACCTGGGATTTCCAAACAATGAGCAGTTCTTC.

In this sample, this clonotype turned up many times. The genes are TRBV11-2 and TRBJ1-5; 8 bases are shared with TRBD1. The CDR3 runs to 16 residues. With V trimmed by 1 base and J by 4 bases, 6 bases remained unmatched. Germline V gene data show CDR1 as SGHAT and CDR2 as FQNNGV. As DNA, the CDR3 is TGTGCCAGCAGCTTAGCTGGGACAGGAGGAAATCAGCCCCAGCATTTT. As protein: CASSLAGTGGNQPQHF.

This clonotype was observed a handful of times. The chain joins TRBV20-1 to TRBJ2-5; a possible D gene is TRBD2 (5 bases). The CDR3 contains 15 residues. Trimming took 3 bases from V and 2 from J, leaving 16 bases between them. Germline V gene sequence: CDR1 DFQATT, CDR2 SNEGSKA (reference sequence). The chain's CDR3 is CSASHWERLQETQYF. CDR3 DNA sequence: TGCAGTGCTAGCCATTGGGAGCGGCTTCAAGAGACCCAGTACTTC.

At least ten counts were recorded for this clonotype. The chain employs TRBV29-1 and TRBJ2-2; 7 bases line up with TRBD1. The V gene's germline CDR1 is SQVTM and CDR2 ANQGSEA. V lost 6 bases to trimming and J lost 8 bases; unmatched junction nucleotides: 3. This CDR3 is built from 11 residues. CDR3 sequence (DNA): TGCAGCGTGACAGGGACAGGGGAGCTGTTTTTT. This sequence encodes CSVTGTGELFF.

This clonotype was counted many times. V and J are TRBV5-1 and TRBJ2-1; D ambiguous. V lost 1 base to trimming and J lost 4 bases, with 3 bases between them. The CDR3 covers 12 residues. Per germline, CDR1 SGHRS and CDR2 YFSETQ. The CDR3 nucleotides read TGCGCCAGCAGCTTGCAGTACAATGAGCAGTTCTTC. Translated: CASSLQYNEQFF.

This clonotype was detected many times. V is TRBV27 and J is TRBJ1-6, with a tentative D call TRBD1 (5 bases). Looked up from germline, CDR1 is MNHEY and CDR2 is SMNVEV (reference sequence). The V gene lost 3 bases and the J gene lost 15 bases, with 18 bases spanning the gap. The CDR3 length is 14 residues. CDR3 sequence (DNA): TGTGCCAGCAGTTTGGGGACCCTTCCTAGTAACCTCCACTTT. Its translation is CASSLGTLPSNLHF.

This clonotype was seen at least ten times. The chain combines TRBV7-9 with TRBJ1-2; D gene uncertain. V lost 11 bases and J 8 bases, leaving 18 bases between the germline ends. This CDR3 comprises 12 residues. CDR1 and CDR2 from the germline V gene are SEHNR and FQNEAQ (reference sequence). The CDR3 sequence is CAPTLGVWGYTF. The CDR3 bases are TGTGCCCCAACCCTGGGAGTTTGGGGCTACACCTTC.

This clonotype was detected ten times or more. V and J are TRBV6-2 or TRBV6-3 and TRBJ2-1; 10 nucleotides align to TRBD2. The ends lost 2 bases at V and 6 bases at J; junction bases unmatched: 19. The CDR3 contains 20 residues. Germline V lookup: CDR1 MNHEY, CDR2 SVGEGT. CDR3 nucleotide sequence: TGTGCCAGCAGTTACACTTACAGCGGGGGGGCAGGAGTTTTGAGCAATGAGCAGTTCTTC. Translation gives CASSYTYSGGAGVLSNEQFF.

This clonotype was detected ten times or more. The chain couples TRBV7-2 to TRBJ2-7, with D perhaps TRBD2 (6 bases). Germline V gene lookup returns CDR1 SGHTA and CDR2 FQGNSA. Between the trimmed V and J ends, which lost 4 bases and 0 bases, there was a span of 16 bases. This CDR3 comprises 16 residues. CDR3 region: CASSYAGTGSSYEQYF. DNA for the CDR3: TGTGCCAGCAGCTACGCCGGGACTGGTAGCTCCTACGAGCAGTACTTC.

This clonotype was observed a few times. This chain links TRBV7-9 with TRBJ2-2, with TRBD1 identical over 10 bases. CDR1 SEHNR and CDR2 FQNEAQ come from the germline V gene (reference sequence). The junction had 5 bases not matched to a gene; V was cut back by 4 bases and J by 3 bases. This CDR3 has 16 amino acids. The CDR3 nucleotides read TGTGCCAGCAGCTCCCGGGACAGGGGTTACACCGGGGAGCTGTTTTTT. This encodes CASSSRDRGYTGELFF.